This paragraph reports one T cell receptor beta chain. There is no known antigen for this receptor. Base qualities are missing; no much larger clone stands one base away. These data originate in a study of CD8 T cells in Susac syndrome (dated by TCRdb to 2018 to 2020). General notes on the study: The study used repertoire sequencing to test whether antigen drove CD8+ T cell activation and differentiation in Susac syndrome. Beyond this particular receptor, the publication reports: The number of individuals in the TCR sequencing and HLA analysis was acknowledged as relatively small.

High-throughput TCR beta sequencing profiled peripheral blood CD8+ and CD4+ T cells from healthy donors, Susac syndrome patients and multiple sclerosis patients. Healthy donors were included as age- and sex-matched controls. CD8+ TEMRA cells were enriched by FACS, while bulk CD8+ and CD4+ T cells were purified by magnetic negative isolation. Blood was collected in EDTA tubes and processed within 24 hours, with PBMCs isolated through density gradient centrifugation. PBMCs intended for TCR sequencing were frozen in liquid nitrogen and were later thawed in a 37 degrees C water bath. Purity of sorted or isolated CD4+, CD8+ and CD8+ TEMRA cells was at least 90%. Its CDR3 holds 15 amino acids, cysteine through phenylalanine. The only DNA kept is the CDR3, 45 bases in frame from the first base. V ends up 6 bases short and J 5 bases short, with an unmatched junction base count of 9. CDR1 and CDR2 are read off the germline V gene (reference sequence) as MNHEY and SMNVEV.

RNA was extracted with the RNeasy kit and roughly 0.45 to 1 ug was reverse transcribed using random hexamers. The immunoSEQ multiplex PCR assay, which covers 54 Vbeta and 13 Jbeta segments, was used to amplify TCR beta CDR3 regions. PCR amplification bias was corrected using a synthetic template baseline for primer optimization and computational correction. On the authors' methods: Reads were annotated to V, D and J genes per IMGT and analyzed with immunoSEQ Analyzer, keeping only productive sequences. Clonality was calculated as one minus the Shannon entropy normalized by log2 of the number of productive unique sequences. Public and private clones were assessed among the 100 most prevalent clones of each patient and control. Clones were defined as Susac-specific when absent from the healthy and MS cohorts, from about a thousand published viral clones and from other ImmuneACCESS disease sequences. The raw public reads went through TCRdb reprocessing: fastp at Q25, MiXCR clone calling, in-frame beta chains kept. Rows merge per CDR3 protein into single entries with the most common DNA and genes. The V and J calls here are based on TCRdb, not the publication. The sample includes 180,000 or so distinct CDR3 sequences, with approximately 94% observed a single time. The top ten constitute 0.1% of the sample.

This sequence uses TRBV27 and TRBJ2-2; 7 nucleotides in the junction match TRBD2. The sequence was collected from a human donor in good health. The sequencing input was CD4+ T cells from PBMCs. The CDR3 protein sequence reads: CASRQRSGETGELFF. Read as DNA, the sequence is TGTGCCAGCAGACAGAGGAGCGGGGAGACCGGGGAGCTGTTTTTT.